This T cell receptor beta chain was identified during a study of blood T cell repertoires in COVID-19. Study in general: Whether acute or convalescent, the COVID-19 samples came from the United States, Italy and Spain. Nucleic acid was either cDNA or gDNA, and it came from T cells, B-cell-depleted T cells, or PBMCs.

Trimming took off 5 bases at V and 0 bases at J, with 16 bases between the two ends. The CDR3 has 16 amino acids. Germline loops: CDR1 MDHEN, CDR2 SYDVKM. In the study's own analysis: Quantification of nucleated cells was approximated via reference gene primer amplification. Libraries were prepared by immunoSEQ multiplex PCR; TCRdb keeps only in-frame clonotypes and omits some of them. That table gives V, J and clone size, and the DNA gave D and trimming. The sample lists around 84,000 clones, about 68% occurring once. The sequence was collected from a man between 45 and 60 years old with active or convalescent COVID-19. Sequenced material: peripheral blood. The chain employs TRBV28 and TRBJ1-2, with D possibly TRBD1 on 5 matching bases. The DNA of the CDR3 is TGTGCCAGCAGTGTCCCGGACATTCGAGCTAACTATGGCTACACCTTC. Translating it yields CASSVPDIRANYGYTF.